This entry is about one T cell receptor (beta chain). The data originate from a study of blood T cell repertoires in COVID-19. Across the study: T cells, B-cell-depleted T cells, or PBMCs supplied cDNA or gDNA.

The data were produced by immunoSEQ multiplex PCR, yet TCRdb's version contains in-frame clones alone and is incomplete. The table shows 200,000 to 250,000 clones, with around 84% occurring only once. Germline loops: CDR1 KGHSH, CDR2 LQKENI. After removal of 4 bases from V and 1 base from J, the junction contained 6 bases not matched to a gene. This CDR3 comprises 15 residues. The study assigned cohorts using participant-reported clinical history. Source material: PBMCs or T cells enriched from blood (not recorded which). The chain links TRBV18 to TRBJ1-1; 7 bases agree with TRBD1. The source of this sequence is a man in his forties who had recovered from COVID-19. The CDR3 is CASSLDRARNTEAFF. In nucleotides, the CDR3 is TGTGCCAGCTCACTTGACAGGGCCAGGAACACTGAAGCTTTCTTT.